This T cell receptor (beta chain) was recovered during a study of response to subunit inactivated influenza vaccine. V was clipped by 4 bases and J by 0 bases, with 9 bases between them. Germline V gene lookup returns CDR1 MNHEY and CDR2 SVGAGI. The CDR3 is made up of 15 amino acids. Study findings and constraints: The study's authors posited that every seasonal influenza vaccination enlists few new T cells.

Only a few counts were recorded for this clonotype. Its antigen is unknown. Each CDR3 protein is one row after TCRdb ran MiXCR on the RT-PCR reads. The sample has 400,000 to 550,000 distinct CDR3 sequences, 25% seen once. The gene calls are TRBV6-5 and TRBJ2-2; either TRBD1 or TRBD2 may supply D (5 bases each). The sequence was collected from a man in his forties or fifties who received an inactivated influenza vaccine. This specimen consisted of CD4+ T cells sorted from PBMCs, obtained 5 days after vaccination. As DNA, the CDR3 is TGTGCCAGCAGTTTCCGGGGACCGAACACCGGGGAGCTGTTTTTT. Protein product: CASSFRGPNTGELFF.